The 14 T cell receptor beta chains below all came from one sample that was sequenced in a study of early T cells in non-severe SARS-CoV-2 infection. TCRdb passed the 5' RACE reads through MiXCR, listing each CDR3 protein once. The sample lists 64,000 or so distinct CDR3 sequences, roughly 12% occurring once. Sequenced material: whole blood, taken at baseline. The receptors derive from an adult who was a healthcare worker with PCR-confirmed SARS-CoV-2 infection or an uninfected control (not recorded which).

The rearrangement uses TRBV2 and TRBJ1-2, with D tentatively TRBD1 (6 bases). Trimming took off 11 bases at V and 4 bases at J, with 17 bases between the two ends. Germline V gene data show CDR1 as SNHLY and CDR2 as FYNNEI. CDR3 length: 13 amino acids. The CDR3 loop reads CAGRGGNRYGYTF. The CDR3 bases are TGTGCCGGCCGGGGGGGCAATCGCTATGGCTACACCTTC. Using reference TRBV2 and TRBJ1-2 for the parts outside the CDR3, the full variable domain is EPEVTQTPSHQVTQMGQEVILRCVPISNHLYFYWYRQILGQKVEFLVSFYNNEISEKSEIFDDQFSVERPDGSNFTLKIRSTKLEDSAMYFCAGRGGNRYGYTFGSGTRLTVV.

The gene calls are TRBV29-1 and TRBJ2-4; 8 bases fit TRBD1. V lost 7 bases, J lost 2 bases, and 7 bases stayed unmatched. Per the germline V gene, CDR1 is SQVTM and CDR2 is ANQGSEA. The CDR3 has 14 residues. CDR3 nucleotides: TGCAGCGCTATCCGGACAGGGTCCAAAAACATTCAGTACTTC. This translates into CSAIRTGSKNIQYF.

The chain couples TRBV6-5 to TRBJ2-3, with no clear D. Germline loops: CDR1 MNHEY, CDR2 SVGAGI. The CDR3 loop spans 14 amino acids. V lost 1 base, J lost 3 bases, and 8 bases lay in between. Here the CDR3 DNA reads TGTGCCAGCAGTTACTTGAGAGAGACAGATACGCAGTATTTT. Translating it yields CASSYLRETDTQYF.

The chain combines TRBV7-9 with TRBJ2-1; tentatively, D is TRBD2 (5 bases). CDR3 length: 15 amino acids. V shed 1 base and J shed 2 bases, with 9 bases lying between them. Germline V gene data show CDR1 as SEHNR and CDR2 as FQNEAQ (reference sequence). The CDR3 sequence: CASSLVTGTYNEQFF. As DNA, the CDR3 is TGTGCCAGCAGCTTAGTTACGGGAACCTACAATGAGCAGTTCTTC.

This clonotype has only a few counts. This CDR3 reads CAWSWDENQPQHF. CDR3 nucleotides: TGTGCCTGGAGCTGGGACGAGAATCAGCCCCAGCATTTT. This chain connects TRBV30 to TRBJ1-5; weak D call: TRBD1 (5 bases). The CDR3 loop spans 13 amino acids. Trimming stripped 3 bases from V and 4 bases from J, with 10 bases between. Germline assignment: CDR1 GTSNPN and CDR2 SVGIG (reference sequence).

The table lists this clonotype with many counts. CDR3 nucleotides: TGTGCCAGCAGTTTAGGGGGGGTCAATGAGCAGTTCTTC. It codes for CASSLGGVNEQFF. This chain uses TRBV27 with TRBJ2-1; 7 bases are a match to TRBD2. There are 13 residues in the CDR3. Per germline, CDR1 MNHEY and CDR2 SMNVEV (reference sequence). Trimming took 2 bases from V and 6 from J; bases not matched to a gene: 1.

There are many counts of this clonotype. The rearrangement uses TRBV12-3 or TRBV12-4 and TRBJ2-1; D uncertain. This CDR3 region has 15 residues. Trimming stripped 4 bases from V and 8 bases from J, with 18 bases between. The CDR3, as DNA: TGTGCCAGCAGTTCCGAGTCCGTCCTGATGGATGAGCAGTTCTTC. It codes for CASSSESVLMDEQFF.

In its sample, this clonotype was seen a few times. The chain recombines TRBV12-3 or TRBV12-4 with TRBJ1-6, with D possibly TRBD1 on 6 matching bases. With 1 base removed from V and 7 bases from J, the gap between germline ends came to 11 bases. The CDR3 is 15 amino acids. The CDR3 bases are TGTGCCAGCAGTTTAGGGGGGGCTGGGAATTCACCCCTCCACTTT. This gives the protein CASSLGGAGNSPLHF.

This clonotype has at least ten counts. The gene calls are TRBV28 and TRBJ1-4; 9 nucleotides line up with TRBD1. Trimming took 2 bases from V and 8 from J; bases not matched to a gene: 6. The CDR3 length is 15 residues. Germline V lookup: CDR1 MDHEN, CDR2 SYDVKM. Written as DNA, the CDR3 is TGTGCCAGCAGTTTAACTACAGGGGGCTGGGAAAAACTGTTTTTT. Protein sequence: CASSLTTGGWEKLFF.

This sequence joins TRBV24-1 and TRBJ2-2, with a possible D match to TRBD1 (6 bases). Germline CDR1 and CDR2: KGHDR and SFDVKD. Trimming took 7 bases from V and 4 from J, leaving 15 bases between them. The CDR3 runs to 15 residues. CDR3 bases: TGTGCCACCAGCCAAGGGGGACGCCCCACCGGGGAGCTGTTTTTT. Residues: CATSQGGRPTGELFF.

The rearrangement joins TRBV29-1 to TRBJ1-2, with 7 bases that match TRBD1. V lost 0 bases to trimming and J lost 4 bases; unmatched junction nucleotides: 5. The CDR3 is 14 amino acids. Germline V gene data show CDR1 as SQVTM and CDR2 as ANQGSEA. The CDR3 DNA is TGCAGCGTTGAAGAGCCGGGACAGTCCTATGGCTACACCTTC. It codes for CSVEEPGQSYGYTF.

A few counts support this clonotype. This chain uses TRBV10-3 with TRBJ1-5; TRBD1 is a possible D gene (5 bases). The germline gives CDR1 ENHRY, CDR2 SYGVKD. V was cut by 0 bases and J by 4 bases, with 10 bases left in between. The CDR3 is made up of 15 amino acids. The CDR3 spells CAISESSPGNQPQHF. As DNA, the CDR3 is TGTGCCATCAGTGAGTCAAGCCCAGGGAATCAGCCCCAGCATTTT.

This clonotype was seen more than once but under ten times. The chain couples TRBV19 to TRBJ2-6; TRBD2 might be the D (5 bases). With 4 bases removed from V and 3 bases from J, the gap between germline ends came to 10 bases. Per germline, CDR1 LNHDA and CDR2 SQIVND (reference sequence). CDR3 size: 15 residues. DNA for the CDR3: TGTGCCAGTAGTAGGTCGGGGTATGGGGCCAACGTCCTGACTTTC. Translated: CASSRSGYGANVLTF.

The chain uses TRBV28 and TRBJ2-3; TRBD2 matches 7 bases. V was pared by 10 bases and J by 2 bases, with 9 bases of the junction left unmatched. CDR1 and CDR2 from the germline V gene are MDHEN and SYDVKM. CDR3 length equals 14 residues. For the CDR3, the DNA is TGTGCCACATTCATGAGCGGGGTCACAGATACGCAGTATTTT. Protein product: CATFMSGVTDTQYF.